One sample yielded the 18 T cell receptor beta chains listed below, sequenced in a study of cytomegalovirus exposure and HLA in healthy donors (TCRdb year 2017). The receptor library was made with the immunoSEQ multiplex PCR assay. The multiplex PCR relied on a mix of 60 forward primers for TCR Vbeta segments and 13 reverse primers for TCR Jbeta segments. The source is immuneACCESS, and TCRdb retained only in-frame sequences with V and J called. Part of the clones is not carried over; for the studies checked, unresolved V genes explain less than half of this, and the remainder is unexplained. A total of about 130,000 clones appear in this sample, approximately 70% of them only once. Clones ranked in the top ten supply approximately 4.3% of the sample. Sequenced material: PBMCs. The receptor source for this set is a man in his sixties in good health and CMV-seropositive.

The chain uses TRBV5-5 and TRBJ1-5; possible D gene TRBD1, 5 bases. In germline, CDR1 is SGHKS, CDR2 YYEKEE (reference sequence). V shed 2 bases and J shed 7 bases, with 16 bases lying between them. The length of the CDR3 is 15 residues. CDR3 residues: CASSFAGFGGQPQHF. DNA of the CDR3: TGTGCCAGCAGCTTTGCGGGGTTTGGGGGACAGCCCCAGCATTTT.

The chain has TRBV6-5 and TRBJ1-5; weak D call: TRBD1 (5 bases). Germline V gene data show CDR1 as MNHEY and CDR2 as SVGAGI. The CDR3 runs to 14 residues. Trimming took 2 bases from V and 7 from J, leaving 12 bases between them. The CDR3 bases are TGTGCCAGCAGTTACGGGGCGCTCGGCCAGCCCCAGCATTTT. Residues: CASSYGALGQPQHF.

The V and J genes are TRBV7-8 and TRBJ2-6; tentatively, D is TRBD1 (5 bases). CDR3 length: 18 amino acids. V shed 4 bases and J shed 0 bases, with 16 bases lying between them. Germline V lookup: CDR1 SGHVS, CDR2 FQNEAQ. The CDR3 here is CASSSRTRTVSGANVLTF. In DNA form, the CDR3 reads TGTGCCAGCAGCTCTCGGACACGAACCGTCTCTGGGGCCAACGTCCTGACTTTC.

This chain uses TRBV10-2 with TRBJ1-4, with 7 positions matching TRBD1. Germline V gene sequence: CDR1 WSHSY, CDR2 SAAADI. The CDR3 extends over 14 amino acids. V dropped 3 bases and J dropped 5; count of bases not matched to a gene: 3. The CDR3 protein is CASSDKTGNEKLFF. CDR3 in DNA: TGCGCCAGCAGTGATAAGACAGGGAATGAAAAACTGTTTTTT.

This chain connects TRBV4-1 to TRBJ2-1, with 13 bases fitting TRBD2. The J segment lost 10 bases and the V segment lost 5 bases, leaving 17 bases of the junction unmatched. CDR3 size: 18 residues. The germline V gene encodes CDR1 MGHRA and CDR2 YSYEKL. The CDR3 DNA reads TGCGCCAGCAGCTTACGAGACATGACCGGGACTAGCGGGGCCGAGCAGTTCTTC. Translating gives CASSLRDMTGTSGAEQFF.

Comment on this clone: At one boundary the junction diverges from the germline segment, which might be a read error. The chain recombines TRBV5-1 with TRBJ1-2; D is uncertain. The V gene's germline CDR1 is SGHRS and CDR2 YFSETQ. This CDR3 contains 17 residues. In nucleotides, the CDR3 is TGCGCCAGCCGCTTGGGATTATCGGGAGGGTCTAACTATGGCTACACCTTC. Protein: CASRLGLSGGSNYGYTF.

The V gene is TRBV5-1, the J gene TRBJ2-5; D perhaps matches TRBD2 (6 bases). Germline lookup yields CDR1 SGHRS and CDR2 YFSETQ. V was pared by 2 bases and J by 3 bases, with 17 bases between. The CDR3 is made up of 16 amino acids. The CDR3 region has the DNA TGCGCCAGCAGCTTCAAACGGGGGAGTGGGAAAGAGACCCAGTACTTC. As protein: CASSFKRGSGKETQYF.

The chain links TRBV18 to TRBJ2-5, with D tentatively TRBD1 (5 bases). The V and J ends lost 4 bases and 4 bases respectively, with 16 bases between them. The CDR3 is 15 amino acids. Germline V lookup: CDR1 KGHSH, CDR2 LQKENI. For the CDR3, the DNA is TGTGCCAGCTCACGGTCGACAGCCCGAGGAGAGACCCAGTACTTC. Its protein is CASSRSTARGETQYF.

The chain has TRBV28 and TRBJ1-1; D perhaps matches TRBD1 (5 bases). V lost 2 bases and J 5 bases, leaving 15 bases between the germline ends. CDR1 MDHEN and CDR2 SYDVKM come from the germline V gene. This CDR3 has 15 residues. The CDR3 here is CASSLGAAPVTEAFF. CDR3 nucleotide sequence: TGTGCCAGCAGTTTAGGGGCGGCGCCGGTGACTGAAGCTTTCTTT.

The chain combines TRBV5-1 with TRBJ2-5; 7 bases map to TRBD1. In germline, CDR1 is SGHRS, CDR2 YFSETQ. This CDR3 is built from 14 residues. J gave up 0 bases and V 3 bases, and 2 bases lay outside the gene matches. This chain's CDR3 is CASSSGTDQETQYF. The CDR3 DNA is TGCGCCAGCAGCTCCGGGACAGACCAAGAGACCCAGTACTTC.

As to this clone: The junction departs from germline at one end; a sequencing error may be responsible. This chain links TRBV7-7 with TRBJ2-1; maybe TRBD1 (5 bases). The germline V gene encodes CDR1 SSHAT and CDR2 FNYEAQ (reference sequence). The CDR3 is 14 amino acids. CDR3 nucleotide sequence: TGTGCTAGCAGCTTAGGCGGCAGGGACAATGAGCAGTTCTTC. Residues: CASSLGGRDNEQFF.

This rearrangement joins TRBV6-5 to TRBJ2-1, with unresolved D. The CDR3 length is 15 residues. Trimming stripped 2 bases from V and 0 bases from J, with 8 bases between. Per germline, CDR1 MNHEY and CDR2 SVGAGI. CDR3 sequence: CASSYRDSSYNEQFF. The CDR3 nucleotides are TGTGCCAGCAGTTACAGAGATAGCTCCTACAATGAGCAGTTCTTC.

The chain uses TRBV7-6 and TRBJ1-3; D remains unclear. This CDR3 contains 15 residues. Germline CDR1 SGHVS, CDR2 FNYEAQ. V was trimmed by 1 base and J by 0 bases, leaving 7 bases between them. CDR3 DNA: TGTGCCAGCAGCTTAGGCAGTGGCTCTGGAAACACCATATATTTT. Translating it yields CASSLGSGSGNTIYF.

The V gene is TRBV5-6, the J gene TRBJ2-5; 10 bases match TRBD2. The CDR3 has 16 residues. Germline V gene sequence: CDR1 SGHDT, CDR2 YYEEEE. Trimming at V came to 6 bases and at J to 5 bases, leaving 13 bases not matched to a gene. The CDR3 protein is CASTGQFGAGGETQYF. For the CDR3, the DNA is TGTGCCAGCACCGGACAGTTTGGAGCGGGGGGGGAGACCCAGTACTTC.

This clone has only a few counts. This chain uses TRBV19 with TRBJ2-6; TRBD1 is a possible D gene (6 bases). Trimming took 6 bases from V and 0 from J, leaving 21 bases between them. Germline CDR1 and CDR2: LNHDA and SQIVND (reference sequence). CDR3 size: 19 residues. The CDR3 is CASRGGAGDQNSGANVLTF. In nucleotides, the CDR3 is TGTGCCAGTAGAGGGGGAGCAGGGGACCAGAACTCTGGGGCCAACGTCCTGACTTTC.

This clone was observed a handful of times. This chain joins TRBV4-1 and TRBJ2-7; D perhaps matches TRBD1 (5 bases). The germline gives CDR1 MGHRA, CDR2 YSYEKL. This CDR3 spans 15 amino acids. Trimming pared 0 bases from V and 2 bases from J, leaving 11 bases between. The CDR3 sequence: CASSQDPQGTYEQYF. In DNA, the CDR3 is TGCGCCAGCAGCCAAGATCCCCAGGGCACCTACGAGCAGTACTTC.

V gene TRBV5-6 combines with J gene TRBJ2-5; 9 positions agree with TRBD2. V lost 5 bases, J lost 2 bases, and 16 bases stayed unmatched. This CDR3 is built from 18 residues. CDR1 is SGHDT, CDR2 YYEEEE, per germline. CDR3 DNA sequence: TGTGCCAGCAGTTCGGTCAGCATCCTAGCGGGGAGTCAAGAGACCCAGTACTTC. As protein: CASSSVSILAGSQETQYF. Drawing the rest from reference TRBV5-6 and TRBJ2-5, the complete variable domain is DAGVTQSPTHLIKTRGQQVTLRCSPKSGHDTVSWYQQALGQGPQFIFQYYEEEERQRGNFPDRFSGHQFPNYSSELNVNALLLGDSALYLCASSSVSILAGSQETQYFGPGTRLLVL.

The V and J genes are TRBV5-1 and TRBJ1-4; 8 bases fit TRBD1. This CDR3 is 16 amino acids long. Trimming cost V 4 bases and J 8 bases; bases outside gene matches: 13. Germline V gives CDR1 SGHRS, CDR2 YFSETQ. The CDR3 coding sequence is TGCGCCAGCAGCCTCACAGGGGGTAGTATTAACGAAAAACTGTTTTTT. This codes for CASSLTGGSINEKLFF.